Listed here are 2 T cell receptor beta chains from one sample, sequenced in a study of identical twins. TCRdb processed the 5' RACE reads anew with MiXCR; each CDR3 protein has one entry. The repertoire holds about 200,000 distinct CDR3 sequences, with about 10% as singletons. Sequencing was done on a sample of memory T cells sorted from blood. These receptors were taken from a man aged 45 to 65 in good health.

This clonotype has a count of ten or more. The chain is built from TRBV29-1 and TRBJ2-4; D uncertain. Germline V CDR1 and CDR2: SQVTM, ANQGSEA. V was clipped by 4 bases and J by 6 bases, with 7 bases between them. This CDR3 has 11 residues. The CDR3 sequence is CSVAQLNIQYF. As DNA, the CDR3 is TGCAGCGTTGCTCAGCTAAACATTCAGTACTTC.

In its sample, this clonotype was seen many times. The gene calls are TRBV4-1 and TRBJ2-2; 9 bases agree with TRBD2. Germline CDR1 and CDR2: MGHRA and YSYEKL. CDR3 length: 18 amino acids. V shed 0 bases and J 9 bases; nucleotides not matched to a gene: 14. The CDR3, as DNA: TGCGCCAGCAGCCAAGAGTGGGCTAGCGGGAATTTCGGTCGGGAGCTGTTTTTT. Its translation: CASSQEWASGNFGRELFF.